This T cell receptor beta chain was profiled in a study of beta chain features in type 1 diabetes. Whole-study findings and limits: Moderately but significantly shorter TCRB CDR3s were found in Type 1 diabetes patients in all four CD4+ subsets. VDJ junctions in type 1 diabetes patients carried more deletions and fewer insertions. In the patient group, naive, central memory and Treg TCRB repertoires seemed more alike than in the healthy donor group.

This clone occurred a few times. Its antigen is currently unknown. The germline CDR1 and CDR2 sequences are SGHAT and FQNNGV. Deletions cut 2 bases from V and 1 base from J, with 5 bases between. This CDR3 is 13 amino acids long. The isolated RNA, all of it, was reverse transcribed, so expressed TCRB transcripts were what got sequenced. Assay: immunoSEQ multiplex PCR; the TCRdb copy retains only in-frame clones and omits some. The sample shows roughly 700,000 clones, roughly an eighth of them seen only once. Isolation of CD4+ naive, central memory, regulatory and stem cell-like memory cells was achieved by sorting via CD45RO/CCR7/CD25/CD127/CD95/CD27.

This clonotype was sampled from a man between 18 and 29 years old with type 1 diabetes. The sample comprised naive CD4+ T cells from blood. V and J are TRBV11-2 and TRBJ1-1, with unresolved D. The CDR3 region is CASSLPENTEAFF. CDR3 sequence (DNA): TGTGCCAGCAGCTTACCGGAGAACACTGAAGCTTTCTTT.